This is a list of T cell receptor beta chains from one sample in a study of cytomegalovirus exposure and HLA in healthy donors. Libraries were prepared by immunoSEQ multiplex PCR; TCRdb keeps only in-frame clonotypes and omits some of them. Altogether under 150,000 clones are present, 80% to 85% being singletons, with the ten largest covering roughly 1.2%. The source material was PBMCs. These receptors were collected from a male donor in good health and CMV-seropositive. CDR3s include the opening cysteine and the closing phenylalanine or tryptophan. Fields, in order: D gene, clone size, CDR3 length, V gene, J gene, CDR3 protein, CDR3 DNA. A D gene is named only where the DNA matches it firmly. Size values are once, few and many counts, or a class for expanded clones, and some rows have none.

D gene: -; clone size: -; CDR3 length: 14; V gene: TRBV6-5; J gene: TRBJ2-7; CDR3 protein: CASSYRSITYEQYF; CDR3 DNA: TGTGCCAGCAGTTACAGGAGTATTACCTACGAGCAGTACTTC
D gene: -; clone size: -; CDR3 length: 14; V gene: TRBV7-2; J gene: TRBJ2-2; CDR3 protein: CASSFRGASGELFF; CDR3 DNA: TGTGCCAGCAGCTTCCGCGGGGCCTCCGGGGAGCTGTTTTTT
D gene: -; clone size: -; CDR3 length: 15; V gene: TRBV7-6; J gene: TRBJ1-1; CDR3 protein: CASSLYPGENTEAFF; CDR3 DNA: TGTGCCAGCAGCTTATATCCGGGGGAGAACACTGAAGCTTTCTTT
D gene: -; clone size: -; CDR3 length: 14; V gene: TRBV6-1; J gene: TRBJ1-2; CDR3 protein: CASRTIQENYGYTF; CDR3 DNA: TGTGCCAGCAGGACTATTCAGGAGAACTATGGCTACACCTTC
D gene: TRBD1; clone size: -; CDR3 length: 16; V gene: TRBV28; J gene: TRBJ2-5; CDR3 protein: CASSSGQGARLETQYF; CDR3 DNA: TGTGCCAGCAGTTCAGGACAGGGGGCGCGGTTGGAGACCCAGTACTTC
D gene: TRBD2; clone size: once; CDR3 length: 18; V gene: TRBV7-8; J gene: TRBJ2-3; CDR3 protein: CASSLARLAGALGDTQYF; CDR3 DNA: TGTGCCAGCAGCTTAGCAAGACTAGCGGGAGCTCTTGGAGATACGCAGTATTTT
D gene: -; clone size: once; CDR3 length: 13; V gene: TRBV27; J gene: TRBJ1-2; CDR3 protein: CASSVDGSYGYTF; CDR3 DNA: TGTGCCAGCAGTGTTGATGGCAGCTATGGCTACACCTTC
D gene: TRBD1; clone size: -; CDR3 length: 16; V gene: TRBV6-6; J gene: TRBJ1-2; CDR3 protein: CASSLKDGRDRGGYTF; CDR3 DNA: TGTGCCAGCAGCCTTAAAGACGGTCGGGACAGGGGAGGCTACACCTTC
D gene: -; clone size: -; CDR3 length: 17; V gene: TRBV5-1; J gene: TRBJ2-7; CDR3 protein: CASSPLAGGQPFYEQYF; CDR3 DNA: TGCGCCAGCAGCCCACTTGCGGGCGGGCAGCCTTTCTACGAGCAGTACTTC
D gene: -; clone size: -; CDR3 length: 14; V gene: TRBV27; J gene: TRBJ1-1; CDR3 protein: CASSFGQPLSEAFF; CDR3 DNA: TGTGCCAGCAGTTTCGGACAGCCCCTCTCTGAAGCTTTCTTT
D gene: TRBD2; clone size: -; CDR3 length: 16; V gene: TRBV28; J gene: TRBJ2-2; CDR3 protein: CASTAPRGRATGELFF; CDR3 DNA: TGTGCCAGCACCGCGCCCCGCGGGAGGGCAACCGGGGAGCTGTTTTTT
D gene: -; clone size: -; CDR3 length: 15; V gene: TRBV5-4; J gene: TRBJ2-3; CDR3 protein: CASSSKTSSTDTQYF; CDR3 DNA: TGTGCCAGCAGCTCGAAAACTAGCAGCACAGATACGCAGTATTTT
D gene: -; clone size: -; CDR3 length: 16; V gene: TRBV5-4; J gene: TRBJ2-1; CDR3 protein: CASSLESGYSYNEQFF; CDR3 DNA: TGTGCCAGCAGCTTGGAGTCAGGCTACTCCTACAATGAGCAGTTCTTC
D gene: TRBD2; clone size: -; CDR3 length: 17; V gene: TRBV5-8; J gene: TRBJ2-5; CDR3 protein: CASSYTGTSGPRETQYF; CDR3 DNA: TGTGCCAGCAGCTATACCGGGACTAGCGGTCCCCGGGAGACCCAGTACTTC
D gene: -; clone size: once; CDR3 length: 14; V gene: TRBV7-2; J gene: TRBJ2-3; CDR3 protein: CASSSLGHADTQYF; CDR3 DNA: TGTGCCAGCAGCTCGCTGGGACACGCAGATACGCAGTATTTT
D gene: -; clone size: -; CDR3 length: 13; V gene: TRBV27; J gene: TRBJ2-7; CDR3 protein: CASSFAEAYEQYF; CDR3 DNA: TGTGCCAGCAGTTTTGCGGAGGCCTACGAGCAGTACTTC
D gene: -; clone size: -; CDR3 length: 12; V gene: TRBV13; J gene: TRBJ1-5; CDR3 protein: CASSLGGQPQHF; CDR3 DNA: TGTGCCAGCAGCTTGGGGGGTCAGCCCCAGCATTTT
D gene: -; clone size: -; CDR3 length: 13; V gene: TRBV6-1; J gene: TRBJ1-2; CDR3 protein: CASSSAGSYGYTF; CDR3 DNA: TGTGCCAGCAGTAGCGCCGGGTCCTATGGCTACACCTTC
D gene: -; clone size: -; CDR3 length: 17; V gene: TRBV2; J gene: TRBJ1-3; CDR3 protein: CASSDHSGGTLGNTIYF; CDR3 DNA: TGTGCCAGCAGTGACCACTCCGGGGGGACACTCGGAAACACCATATATTTT
D gene: TRBD1; clone size: -; CDR3 length: 16; V gene: TRBV2; J gene: TRBJ1-2; CDR3 protein: CASSEALRDRVVGYTF; CDR3 DNA: TGTGCCAGCAGTGAAGCGCTTCGGGACAGGGTAGTGGGCTACACCTTC
D gene: TRBD2; clone size: -; CDR3 length: 15; V gene: TRBV30; J gene: TRBJ2-3; CDR3 protein: CAWSQREGQTDTQYF; CDR3 DNA: TGTGCCTGGAGTCAGCGGGAGGGCCAAACAGATACGCAGTATTTT
D gene: TRBD1; clone size: -; CDR3 length: 16; V gene: TRBV6-5; J gene: TRBJ2-7; CDR3 protein: CASSYSETGAGYEQYF; CDR3 DNA: TGTGCCAGCAGTTACTCAGAGACAGGGGCGGGGTACGAGCAGTACTTC
D gene: TRBD2; clone size: -; CDR3 length: 14; V gene: TRBV4-1; J gene: TRBJ2-3; CDR3 protein: CASSQTSGRDTQYF; CDR3 DNA: TGCGCCAGCAGCCAGACTAGCGGGAGAGATACGCAGTATTTT
D gene: TRBD2; clone size: -; CDR3 length: 16; V gene: TRBV4-2; J gene: TRBJ2-1; CDR3 protein: CASSQGGTSGYNEQFF; CDR3 DNA: TGTGCCAGCAGCCAAGGCGGGACTAGCGGGTACAATGAGCAGTTCTTC
D gene: TRBD2; clone size: -; CDR3 length: 15; V gene: TRBV7-2; J gene: TRBJ2-7; CDR3 protein: CASSRTSGASYEQYF; CDR3 DNA: TGTGCCAGCAGCCGGACTAGCGGAGCGTCCTACGAGCAGTACTTC
D gene: TRBD2; clone size: -; CDR3 length: 16; V gene: TRBV9; J gene: TRBJ2-2; CDR3 protein: CASSPRTSGNTGELFF; CDR3 DNA: TGTGCCAGCAGCCCCAGGACTAGCGGGAACACCGGGGAGCTGTTTTTT
D gene: TRBD2; clone size: -; CDR3 length: 16; V gene: TRBV7-8; J gene: TRBJ2-1; CDR3 protein: CASSLGTSLLQWEQFF; CDR3 DNA: TGTGCCAGCAGCTTAGGGACTAGCTTATTACAATGGGAGCAGTTCTTC
D gene: -; clone size: -; CDR3 length: 13; V gene: TRBV10-3; J gene: TRBJ1-1; CDR3 protein: CAITSGGATEAFF; CDR3 DNA: TGTGCCATCACCAGTGGGGGGGCCACTGAAGCTTTCTTT
D gene: TRBD1; clone size: few; CDR3 length: 14; V gene: TRBV5-1; J gene: TRBJ2-1; CDR3 protein: CASGDRLSYNEQFF; CDR3 DNA: TGCGCCAGCGGGGACAGATTGAGTTACAATGAGCAGTTCTTC
D gene: TRBD2; clone size: -; CDR3 length: 16; V gene: TRBV7-2; J gene: TRBJ2-7; CDR3 protein: CASSRGSAGVSYEQYF; CDR3 DNA: TGTGCCAGCAGCCGGGGTTCAGCGGGAGTATCCTACGAGCAGTACTTC
D gene: -; clone size: -; CDR3 length: 17; V gene: TRBV7-9; J gene: TRBJ1-6; CDR3 protein: CASSYIKDIFQSSPLHF; CDR3 DNA: TGTGCCAGCAGCTATATCAAGGACATTTTCCAAAGTTCACCCCTCCACTTT